The present entry profiles one T cell receptor (beta chain) with its context. Its specificity is unknown. The second PCR ran about 7 to 12 cycles with a sample-barcoded 5' primer and J-beta primers. A single record per CDR3 protein comes from TCRdb applying MiXCR to the 5' RACE reads. The sample has about a million distinct CDR3 sequences, 30% to 40% seen once; the top ten hold less than 15%. These data are taken from a study of blood T cells in healthy people across ages. Germline-derived CDR1 and CDR2 are LGHNA and YSLEER. V lost 8 bases to trimming and J lost 7 bases; unmatched junction nucleotides: 9. CDR3 length: 15 amino acids. Study-wide points: While age rose, TCR beta diversity per million T cells dropped in a roughly linear way.

There were at least 6 micrograms of total RNA extracted from every sample. The clonotype originates from a man aged 18 to 29 in good health. The gene calls are TRBV4-3 and TRBJ1-6; TRBD1 matches at 9 bases. The specimen was blood. The CDR3 bases are TGCGCCAGCGGGACAGGGACCTATGGGAATTCACCCCTCCACTTT. It encodes CASGTGTYGNSPLHF.